Below, 13 T cell receptor beta chains from the same sample are listed, as sequenced in a study of PD-1 blockade in classical Hodgkin lymphoma. Sample time point: cycle 4 day 1 (C4D1), after less than seven weeks of nivolumab. Each of the patients experienced relapse following autologous stem cell transplantation, and their brentuximab vedotin exposure differed. The method was immunoSEQ multiplex PCR; TCRdb's version includes in-frame clones alone and lacks a portion of them. The sample lists 75,000 to 100,000 clones; about 92% were seen once. The material was peripheral blood mononuclear cells (PBMCs), obtained before the fourth cycle of nivolumab. Source of these receptors: a human donor with classical Hodgkin lymphoma.

The chain is built from TRBV29-1 and TRBJ2-3, with 7 bases identical to TRBD2. Germline loops: CDR1 SQVTM, CDR2 ANQGSEA. Trimming removed 7 bases from V and 4 bases from J; junction bases left unmatched: 11. The length of the CDR3 is 14 residues. This CDR3 is CSGVSGVGADTQYF. In DNA, the CDR3 is TGCAGCGGGGTAAGCGGGGTGGGCGCAGATACGCAGTATTTT.

The chain combines TRBV5-1 with TRBJ2-3; no clear D. The CDR3 extends over 14 amino acids. The germline V gene encodes CDR1 SGHRS and CDR2 YFSETQ. Trimming cost V 2 bases and J 1 base, with 8 bases left between them. In DNA form, the CDR3 reads TGCGCCAGCAGCTTTAGCACAGGCACAGATACGCAGTATTTT. Translating it yields CASSFSTGTDTQYF.

This chain joins TRBV30 and TRBJ1-1; D not resolved. V was pared by 2 bases and J by 2 bases, with 9 bases between. CDR1 and CDR2 from the germline V gene are GTSNPN and SVGIG (reference sequence). The CDR3 contains 13 residues. The CDR3 is CAWSITINTEAFF. The CDR3 coding sequence is TGTGCCTGGAGTATAACGATAAACACTGAAGCTTTCTTT.

J is TRBJ2-1 and V is TRBV7-2; possible D gene TRBD1, 5 bases. V dropped 4 bases and J dropped 0 bases, with 10 bases sitting between them. CDR1 is SGHTA, CDR2 FQGNSA, per germline. The CDR3 has 15 residues. CDR3 sequence (DNA): TGTGCCAGCAGCTCGGACACCAGCTCCTACAATGAGCAGTTCTTC. Protein product: CASSSDTSSYNEQFF.

The V gene is TRBV6-5, the J gene TRBJ1-1; the match to TRBD1 covers 7 bases. This CDR3 contains 15 residues. Looked up from germline, CDR1 is MNHEY and CDR2 is SVGAGI. Losses at the gene ends were 4 bases for V and 2 bases for J; bases not matched to a gene: 7. Here the CDR3 reads CASSWGDRANTEAFF. CDR3 nucleotide sequence: TGTGCCAGCAGTTGGGGGGACAGAGCCAACACTGAAGCTTTCTTT.

This clone was found a few times. This chain links TRBV7-2 with TRBJ2-5, with D tentatively TRBD2 (5 bases). CDR3 length: 15 residues. The germline V gene encodes CDR1 SGHTA and CDR2 FQGNSA. V dropped 4 bases and J dropped 2 bases, with 14 bases sitting between them. The DNA for the CDR3 is TGTGCCAGCAGCTCGCGAACTAGACATCAAGAGACCCAGTACTTC. Translating gives CASSSRTRHQETQYF.

The chain employs TRBV28 and TRBJ2-2; 13 nucleotides line up with TRBD2. Germline-derived CDR1 and CDR2 are MDHEN and SYDVKM. The CDR3 loop spans 16 amino acids. V dropped 2 bases and J dropped 6; count of bases not matched to a gene: 3. In nucleotides, the CDR3 is TGTGCCAGCAGTTTACTTACTAGCGGGAGGGCCGGGGAGCTGTTTTTT. It yields the protein CASSLLTSGRAGELFF.

This chain uses TRBV19 with TRBJ2-7; 8 nucleotides match TRBD2. The CDR3 has 14 amino acids. Germline V gene lookup returns CDR1 LNHDA and CDR2 SQIVND (reference sequence). V lost 2 bases and J lost 5; bases outside the gene matches: 5. The CDR3 is CASSITGGYDEQYF. In DNA, the CDR3 is TGTGCCAGTAGTATAACGGGAGGGTACGACGAGCAGTACTTC.

This clone showed up just once. The V gene is TRBV2, the J gene TRBJ1-5; 7 positions agree with TRBD1. Per the germline V gene, CDR1 is SNHLY and CDR2 is FYNNEI. The CDR3 consists of 15 residues. V trimming: 7 bases; J trimming: 0 bases; junction bases outside the gene matches: 6. The CDR3 DNA reads TGTGCCAGCACCGGACAGGTGTATAGCAATCAGCCCCAGCATTTT. Translation gives CASTGQVYSNQPQHF.

The V gene is TRBV9, the J gene TRBJ2-7; TRBD2 aligns across 8 bases. In germline, CDR1 is SGDLS, CDR2 YYNGEE. After removal of 0 bases from V and 4 bases from J, the junction contained 9 bases not matched to a gene. The CDR3 extends over 16 amino acids. Here the CDR3 DNA reads TGTGCCAGCAGCGTAGGATTAGCGGGAACGGGGTACGAGCAGTACTTC. Amino acids: CASSVGLAGTGYEQYF. Variable domain in full (rest from reference TRBV9 and TRBJ2-7): DSGVTQTPKHLITATGQRVTLRCSPRSGDLSVYWYQQSLDQGLQFLIQYYNGEERAKGNILERFSAQQFPDLHSELNLSSLELGDSALYFCASSVGLAGTGYEQYFGPGTRLTVT.

The chain carries TRBV27 and TRBJ2-1; 14 bases align to TRBD2. CDR1 and CDR2 (germline): MNHEY, SMNVEV (reference sequence). There are 18 residues in the CDR3. Trimming removed 5 bases from V and 1 base from J; junction bases left unmatched: 7. The CDR3 is CASSPRLAGGLSYNEQFF. CDR3 bases: TGTGCCAGCAGTCCCCGACTAGCGGGAGGGCTGTCCTACAATGAGCAGTTCTTC.

The rearrangement links TRBV2 to TRBJ2-7; 7 bases align to TRBD2. Germline assignment: CDR1 SNHLY and CDR2 FYNNEI. Unmatched junction bases numbered 11, after V lost 1 base and J lost 2 bases. The CDR3 is made up of 17 amino acids. The CDR3 reads CASSEEGRERAAYEQYF. Written as DNA, the CDR3 is TGTGCCAGCAGTGAAGAGGGGCGGGAGCGGGCAGCCTACGAGCAGTACTTC.

The chain recombines TRBV7-8 with TRBJ1-2, with D maybe TRBD1 (5 bases). Germline values: CDR1 SGHVS, CDR2 FQNEAQ. The CDR3 loop spans 16 amino acids. V shed 5 bases and J shed 4 bases, with 20 bases lying between them. The CDR3 nucleotides read TGTGCCAGCAGCCCGACTCTGGGGCAGGGAGGCTATGGCTACACCTTC. Translating gives CASSPTLGQGGYGYTF.